These 25 T cell receptor beta chains share one sample of origin, sequenced in a study of shared clonotypes between healthy human individuals. Measured with immunoSEQ multiplex PCR; TCRdb has only the in-frame clones, and not every one. The data hold about 2.3 million clones, with more than 85% observed a single time. Sequencing input: naive CD4+ T cells from PBMCs. The subset is: CD45RA+ positively selected. These receptor sequences come from a man aged 18 to 30 in good health. Some clones in this sample may be carry-over from other donors' samples.

The chain couples TRBV18 to TRBJ2-7; perhaps D is TRBD1 or TRBD2 (5 bases each). The CDR3 runs 15 residues. V dropped 3 bases and J dropped 0 bases, with 12 bases sitting between them. Looked up from germline, CDR1 is KGHSH and CDR2 is LQKENI. For the CDR3, the DNA is TGTGCCAGCTCACCTGGGACCCAGAGCTCCTACGAGCAGTACTTC. Protein sequence: CASSPGTQSSYEQYF.

The chain recombines TRBV18 with TRBJ1-1, with D unclear. Germline V gene data show CDR1 as KGHSH and CDR2 as LQKENI. The CDR3 contains 14 residues. Trimming pared 4 bases from V and 5 bases from J, leaving 14 bases between. The CDR3 sequence: CASSLSRQFTEAFF. The CDR3 bases are TGTGCCAGCTCACTGAGTAGACAATTTACTGAAGCTTTCTTT.

The chain carries TRBV7-7 and TRBJ2-1, with TRBD1 matching 9 bases. The V gene's germline CDR1 is SSHAT and CDR2 FNYEAQ (reference sequence). Trimming at V came to 5 bases and at J to 5 bases, leaving 4 bases not matched to a gene. CDR3 length equals 14 residues. The CDR3 protein is CASSTQGADNEQFF. The CDR3 DNA follows: TGTGCCAGCAGCACACAGGGGGCCGACAATGAGCAGTTCTTC.

A word on this clone: Within the sample, other DNA sequences also encode this same CDR3. The chain employs TRBV7-9 and TRBJ1-1, with D hard to call. CDR3 size: 13 residues. Germline V gives CDR1 SEHNR, CDR2 FQNEAQ (reference sequence). With 1 base removed from V and 1 base from J, the gap between germline ends came to 4 bases. The chain's CDR3 is CASSLGQNTEAFF. The CDR3 DNA reads as TGTGCCAGCAGCTTAGGACAGAACACTGAAGCTTTCTTT.

V is TRBV9 and J is TRBJ2-3, with 14 bases lining up with TRBD2. This CDR3 spans 16 amino acids. Germline CDR1 SGDLS, CDR2 YYNGEE. The trim removed 2 bases at V and 4 bases at J, leaving 3 bases unmatched. The CDR3 DNA is TGTGCCAGCAGCGTGACTAGCGGGAGGGGGGCAGATACGCAGTATTTT. This gives the protein CASSVTSGRGADTQYF.

The CDR3 loop reads CASSRTGARAEEQYF. In DNA form, the CDR3 reads TGTGCCAGCAGCCGTACAGGGGCCCGGGCTGAAGAGCAGTACTTC. This chain connects TRBV7-9 to TRBJ2-7, with 7 bases lining up with TRBD1. The CDR3 covers 15 residues. J lost 7 bases, V lost 5 bases, and 14 bases had no gene match. Germline V gives CDR1 SEHNR, CDR2 FQNEAQ (reference sequence).

The chain carries TRBV5-1 and TRBJ2-6; D remains ambiguous. Per germline, CDR1 SGHRS and CDR2 YFSETQ. This CDR3 is 16 amino acids long. Trimming removed 4 bases at V and 0 bases at J, with 11 bases between. The CDR3 protein is CASSPPVASGANVLTF. Written as DNA, the CDR3 is TGCGCCAGCAGCCCCCCCGTAGCCTCTGGGGCCAACGTCCTGACTTTC.

V gene TRBV18 combines with J gene TRBJ2-3; 8 bases are a match to TRBD1. J gave up 4 bases and V 4 bases, and 10 bases lay outside the gene matches. The CDR3 spans 16 residues. Per germline, CDR1 KGHSH and CDR2 LQKENI. CDR3 sequence: CASSQFRGRLSDTQYF. The CDR3, as DNA: TGTGCCAGCTCACAGTTCAGGGGGCGGTTATCAGATACGCAGTATTTT.

V gene TRBV19 combines with J gene TRBJ1-1; D possibly corresponds to TRBD1 (6 bases). The germline V and J ends were trimmed by 7 bases and 2 bases, with 11 bases remaining between them. The CDR3 is 13 residues long. Germline CDR1 reads LNHDA; CDR2 reads SQIVND (reference sequence). The CDR3, as DNA: TGTGCCAGTATGCTCAGGGGAAACACTGAAGCTTTCTTT. This sequence encodes CASMLRGNTEAFF.

The chain employs TRBV7-2 and TRBJ2-1; 10 bases align to TRBD2. Losses at the gene ends were 1 base for V and 6 bases for J; bases not matched to a gene: 3. The CDR3 loop spans 15 amino acids. The germline gives CDR1 SGHTA, CDR2 FQGNSA. CDR3 region: CASSLGLAGLNEQFF. The CDR3 coding sequence is TGTGCCAGCAGCTTAGGACTAGCGGGCCTCAATGAGCAGTTCTTC.

The chain recombines TRBV5-4 with TRBJ2-1, with D possibly matching TRBD2 (6 bases). V shed 4 bases and J shed 5 bases, with 16 bases lying between them. Germline V lookup: CDR1 SGHNT, CDR2 YYREEE (reference sequence). The CDR3 is 15 residues long. The CDR3 DNA sequence: TGTGCCAGCAGCCGATCCGGGACTGACGACAATGAGCAGTTCTTC. This gives the protein CASSRSGTDDNEQFF.

This clone was found once. V is TRBV19 and J is TRBJ2-3, with D perhaps matching TRBD2 (6 bases). Germline-derived CDR1 and CDR2 are LNHDA and SQIVND (reference sequence). With 2 bases removed from V and 3 bases from J, the gap between germline ends came to 15 bases. The CDR3 runs 16 residues. The CDR3 nucleotides are TGTGCCAGTAGTATATTTTCACTAGCAGAGACAGATACGCAGTATTTT. Its translation: CASSIFSLAETDTQYF.

The gene calls are TRBV7-8 and TRBJ2-7; D is ambiguous. This CDR3 contains 13 residues. Trimming pared 1 base from V and 4 bases from J, leaving 8 bases between. Germline V gene lookup returns CDR1 SGHVS and CDR2 FQNEAQ. DNA of the CDR3: TGTGCCAGCAGCTTAGTTCTGGGGTACGAGCAGTACTTC. It encodes CASSLVLGYEQYF. Using reference TRBV7-8 and TRBJ2-7 for the parts outside the CDR3, the full variable domain is GAGVSQSPRYKVAKRGQDVALRCDPISGHVSLFWYQQALGQGPEFLTYFQNEAQLDKSGLPSDRFFAERPEGSVSTLKIQRTQQEDSAVYLCASSLVLGYEQYFGPGTRLTVT.

The V gene is TRBV28, the J gene TRBJ2-7, with 7 bases that match TRBD1. The CDR3 extends over 16 amino acids. Germline V CDR1 and CDR2: MDHEN, SYDVKM. Germline trimming cut 2 bases from V and 0 bases from J; bases unmatched to any gene: 7. The CDR3 spells CASSLVSGGFSYEQYF. The CDR3 DNA is TGTGCCAGCAGTTTAGTGTCAGGGGGTTTCTCCTACGAGCAGTACTTC.

The rearrangement uses TRBV29-1 and TRBJ2-3, with TRBD2 matching 8 bases. The length of the CDR3 is 14 residues. Losses at the gene ends were 4 bases for V and 5 bases for J; bases not matched to a gene: 8. Germline V gives CDR1 SQVTM, CDR2 ANQGSEA. The CDR3 here is CSVASGLAIDTQYF. For the CDR3, the DNA is TGCAGCGTTGCTTCCGGACTAGCTATAGATACGCAGTATTTT.

The chain carries TRBV7-8 and TRBJ2-2; the D gene is possibly TRBD1 (6 bases). CDR3 size: 15 residues. Germline loops: CDR1 SGHVS, CDR2 FQNEAQ. V gave up 5 bases and J gave up 4 bases, with 14 bases separating them. The CDR3: CASSPTRGPTGELFF. Here the CDR3 DNA reads TGTGCCAGCAGCCCGACCAGGGGCCCCACCGGGGAGCTGTTTTTT.

The CDR3 nucleotides are TGTGCCAGCAGGGAGGGAGTGGGATACGGGGAGCTGTTTTTT. This sequence encodes CASREGVGYGELFF. The rearrangement joins TRBV28 to TRBJ2-2; D is possibly TRBD2 (6 bases). The CDR3 has 14 residues. The germline gives CDR1 MDHEN, CDR2 SYDVKM. V gave up 6 bases and J gave up 7 bases, with 15 bases separating them.

This chain connects TRBV15 to TRBJ2-1; tentatively, D is TRBD1 or TRBD2 (7 bases each). Trimming shortened V by 0 bases and J by 5 bases, and 17 bases separated the two germline ends. The CDR3 contains 17 residues. The germline V gene has CDR1 LNHNV and CDR2 YYDKDF (reference sequence). CDR3: CATSRDRGAGGDNEQFF. The CDR3 nucleotides read TGTGCCACCAGCAGAGATCGTGGAGCAGGGGGGGACAATGAGCAGTTCTTC.

This sequence joins TRBV29-1 and TRBJ1-2; D may be TRBD1 (5 bases). CDR3 length equals 13 residues. The V gene lost 4 bases and the J gene lost 8 bases, with 17 bases spanning the gap. The germline CDR1 and CDR2 sequences are SQVTM and ANQGSEA. CDR3 nucleotides: TGCAGCGTTGGGAGGGGCCAGCCAGGGGGCTACACCTTC. Translated, it gives CSVGRGQPGGYTF.

This chain links TRBV11-3 with TRBJ2-2; 14 positions match TRBD2. This CDR3 contains 18 residues. V lost 4 bases, J lost 6 bases, and 10 bases stayed unmatched. Germline CDR1 reads SGHNT; CDR2 reads YENEEA. Written as DNA, the CDR3 is TGTGCCAGCAGCTCCTGGGGGACTAGCGGGAGTGTGGCCGGGGAGCTGTTTTTT. It yields the protein CASSSWGTSGSVAGELFF.

V is TRBV4-2 and J is TRBJ1-2; TRBD1 is a possible D gene (5 bases). The CDR3 runs 15 residues. Germline-derived CDR1 and CDR2 are LGHNA and YNFKEQ. V dropped 0 bases and J dropped 2 bases, with 10 bases sitting between them. The CDR3 loop reads CASSQEGTQNYGYTF. The CDR3 nucleotides read TGTGCCAGCAGCCAAGAGGGGACGCAAAACTATGGCTACACCTTC.

The V gene is TRBV7-2, the J gene TRBJ2-1, with D perhaps matching TRBD1 (7 bases). The CDR3 loop spans 16 amino acids. Per germline, CDR1 SGHTA and CDR2 FQGNSA. V gave up 4 bases and J gave up 2 bases, with 15 bases separating them. CDR3 DNA: TGTGCCAGCAGCTCCCGACAGGGAGGAACCTACAATGAGCAGTTCTTC. Its protein product is CASSSRQGGTYNEQFF.

The V gene is TRBV6-6, the J gene TRBJ2-5; unclear D gene. The CDR3 extends over 12 amino acids. In germline, CDR1 is MNHNY, CDR2 SVGAGI (reference sequence). Trimming shortened V by 7 bases and J by 5 bases, and 11 bases separated the two germline ends. The CDR3 here is CASTPSGETQYF. For the CDR3, the DNA is TGTGCCAGCACCCCATCTGGGGAGACCCAGTACTTC.

This chain links TRBV5-1 with TRBJ2-5; no clear D gene. V lost 1 base to trimming and J lost 0 bases, with 7 bases between them. This CDR3 contains 14 residues. Germline values: CDR1 SGHRS, CDR2 YFSETQ. The CDR3 coding sequence is TGCGCCAGCAGCTTGCGTCAGTACCAAGAGACCCAGTACTTC. It encodes CASSLRQYQETQYF.

This clone has just one count. The chain links TRBV5-4 to TRBJ2-1, with TRBD1 matching over 10 bases. The CDR3 spans 15 residues. Germline V lookup: CDR1 SGHNT, CDR2 YYREEE (reference sequence). The junction had 4 bases not matched to a gene; V was cut back by 5 bases and J by 2 bases. CDR3 DNA: TGTGCCAGCAGGAAGGACAGGGGGACCTACAATGAGCAGTTCTTC. It is translated as CASRKDRGTYNEQFF.